The 2 T cell receptor beta chains in this list originate from one sample, sequenced in a study of cytomegalovirus exposure and HLA in healthy donors. The protocol was immunoSEQ multiplex PCR, while the TCRdb copy is restricted to in-frame clones and leaves out a portion. This sample has about 130,000 clones, with 89% found just once. Sequencing was carried out using PBMCs. The receptors come from a woman under 30 in good health and CMV-seropositive.

The chain combines TRBV4-1 with TRBJ2-3; D possibly corresponds to TRBD1 (6 bases). CDR1 is MGHRA and CDR2 is YSYEKL in the germline V gene. The CDR3 is made up of 12 amino acids. Trimming removed 0 bases at V and 8 bases at J, with 6 bases between. The CDR3 sequence: CASSQEGGTQYF. In DNA, the CDR3 is TGCGCCAGCAGCCAAGAAGGGGGTACGCAGTATTTT.

This chain connects TRBV2 to TRBJ2-7, with 8 bases aligning to TRBD1. This CDR3 has 14 amino acids. Germline values: CDR1 SNHLY, CDR2 FYNNEI. J lost 4 bases, V lost 3 bases, and 5 bases had no gene match. CDR3: CASSEMDREYEQYF. CDR3 coding DNA: TGTGCCAGCAGTGAGATGGACAGGGAGTACGAGCAGTACTTC. Filled out from reference TRBV2 and TRBJ2-7, the complete variable domain reads EPEVTQTPSHQVTQMGQEVILRCVPISNHLYFYWYRQILGQKVEFLVSFYNNEISEKSEIFDDQFSVERPDGSNFTLKIRSTKLEDSAMYFCASSEMDREYEQYFGPGTRLTVT.